This T cell receptor (beta chain) was recorded in a study of T-cell reconstitution after alpha-beta-depleted transplantation in children. This CDR3 spans 13 amino acids. Looked up from germline, CDR1 is SQVTM and CDR2 is ANQGSEA. V was clipped by 1 base and J by 3 bases, with 10 bases between them. A TCRbeta library incorporating unique molecular identifiers was prepared. TCRdb independently ran MiXCR on the PCR reads; one entry per CDR3 protein. The table has approximately 590,000 distinct CDR3 sequences, over 9.5% seen once. This clonotype was recorded a few times. Sequencing was performed on PBMCs from the stem cell graft donor, taken from the stem cell graft. V is TRBV29-1 and J is TRBJ2-7; D not certain. This sequence was found in a human donor who donated a stem cell graft to a child with acute myeloid leukemia. The CDR3, as DNA: TGCAGCGTTGAAGGAGGAGATAGCTACGAGCAGTACTTC. Amino acids: CSVEGGDSYEQYF.